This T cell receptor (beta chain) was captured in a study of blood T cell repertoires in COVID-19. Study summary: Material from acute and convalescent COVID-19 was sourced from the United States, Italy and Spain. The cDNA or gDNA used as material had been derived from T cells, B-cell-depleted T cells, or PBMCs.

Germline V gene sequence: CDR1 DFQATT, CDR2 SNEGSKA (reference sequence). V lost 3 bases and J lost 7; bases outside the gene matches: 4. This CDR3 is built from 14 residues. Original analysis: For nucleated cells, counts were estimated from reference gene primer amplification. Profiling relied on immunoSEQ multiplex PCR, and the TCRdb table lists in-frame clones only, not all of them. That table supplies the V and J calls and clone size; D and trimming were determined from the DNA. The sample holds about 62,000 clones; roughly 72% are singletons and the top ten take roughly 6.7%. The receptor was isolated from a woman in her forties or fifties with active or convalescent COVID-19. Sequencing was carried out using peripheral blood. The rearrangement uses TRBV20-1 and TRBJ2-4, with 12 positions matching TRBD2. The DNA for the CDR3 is TGCAGTGCTAGTCGACTAGCGGGAGAGAACATTCAGTACTTC. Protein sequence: CSASRLAGENIQYF.